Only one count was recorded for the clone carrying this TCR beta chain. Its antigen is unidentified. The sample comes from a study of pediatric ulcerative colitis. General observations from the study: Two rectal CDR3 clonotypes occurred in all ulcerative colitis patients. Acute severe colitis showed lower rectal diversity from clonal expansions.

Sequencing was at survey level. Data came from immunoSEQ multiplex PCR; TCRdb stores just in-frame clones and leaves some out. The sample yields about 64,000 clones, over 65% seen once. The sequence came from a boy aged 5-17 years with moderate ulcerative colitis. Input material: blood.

The CDR3 region is CASSPDRGRNEKLFF. DNA of the CDR3: TGCGCCAGCAGCCCGGACAGGGGACGTAATGAAAAACTGTTTTTT. The chain recombines TRBV5-1 with TRBJ1-4; 9 nucleotides align to TRBD1. Germline lookup yields CDR1 SGHRS and CDR2 YFSETQ. The CDR3 has 15 residues. V lost 4 bases, J lost 4 bases, and 5 bases stayed unmatched.